This record concerns one T cell receptor (beta chain) sequence. Study processing details: Estimation of nucleated cell counts was performed using reference gene primer amplification. Profiled with immunoSEQ multiplex PCR; TCRdb holds only in-frame clones, not every one. Clonal size and the V and J genes are those of that table, whereas D and trimming came from the DNA. Among over 200,000 clones listed, roughly 87% were seen once. CDR3 size: 13 residues. V lost 6 bases and J 0 bases, leaving 9 bases between the germline ends. Germline V gene lookup returns CDR1 LNHDA and CDR2 SQIVND (reference sequence). This record belongs to a study of blood T cell repertoires in COVID-19. Study-wide background: Some COVID-19 samples were acute and others convalescent; all came from the United States, Italy and Spain. In each case, the material was cDNA or gDNA derived from T cells, B-cell-depleted T cells, or PBMCs.

This clonotype was sampled from a man aged 40-50 years with active or convalescent COVID-19. The chain couples TRBV19 to TRBJ2-7, with a tentative D call TRBD1 (6 bases). Source material: peripheral blood. CDR3 protein: CASSLRGSYEQYF. The CDR3 nucleotides are TGTGCCAGTAGCCTCAGGGGCTCCTACGAGCAGTACTTC.